These 2 T cell receptor beta chains were sequenced from one sample in a study of identical twins. From the 5' RACE reads, TCRdb called clonotypes with MiXCR, one entry per CDR3 protein. The sample carries 250,000 or so distinct CDR3 sequences, more than 9.5% recorded once. The same sample was also studied in work on yellow fever vaccine responses in identical twins.

Specimen: memory (CD45RO+) T cells sorted from blood. The receptor set was obtained from a woman under 30 in good health.

This sequence joins TRBV10-1 and TRBJ2-7, with 9 nucleotides matching TRBD1. Per germline, CDR1 WNHNN and CDR2 SYGVQD (reference sequence). V trimming: 11 bases; J trimming: 1 base; junction bases outside the gene matches: 3. The CDR3 sequence is 12 residues long. The CDR3 DNA is TGCGCCTCCGGGACAGGGTCCTACGAGCAGTACTTC. Translation gives CASGTGSYEQYF.

The chain has TRBV7-9 and TRBJ2-2, with 10 bases matching TRBD1. Trimming cost V 5 bases and J 6 bases; bases outside gene matches: 6. This CDR3 region has 15 residues. CDR1 is SEHNR, CDR2 FQNEAQ, per germline (reference sequence). The CDR3 loop reads CASSPGQGISGELFF. The CDR3 DNA is TGTGCCAGCAGCCCGGGACAGGGGATATCCGGGGAGCTGTTTTTT.